This T cell receptor (beta chain) was found in a study of immune evolution from preneoplasia to lung adenocarcinoma. Patients had resection in Japan or China between about 2013 and 2017. Each case's diagnosis was confirmed by two pathologists on H&E. Study-level points and caveats: Later-stage lesions seemingly showed higher T cell density and diversity than normal lung. Top clone share appeared to fall from AAH through AIS, MIA, adenocarcinoma.

As for this clone: The antigen is unknown.

The germline gives CDR1 MNHEY, CDR2 SMNVEV (reference sequence). Trimming took off 3 bases at V and 3 bases at J, with 8 bases between the two ends. This CDR3 is 13 amino acids long. Here immunoSEQ multiplex PCR was the method, and the copy in TCRdb shows in-frame clones only, minus some. The sample carries 7,000 or so clones, 60% to 80% recorded once. The TCR sequence derives from a person aged 70 to 79 with lung adenocarcinoma. The V call is TRBV27, the J call TRBJ1-2, with TRBD1 as a possible D gene (5 bases). Sequencing was performed on FFPE adjacent normal lung tissue. The CDR3 nucleotides are TGTGCCAGCAGTTTTGGGACGGACTATGGCTACACCTTC. Translated, it gives CASSFGTDYGYTF.